The rows below give T cell receptor beta chains drawn from one sample of a study of technical replicates of blood from a handful of donors. The protocol was immunoSEQ multiplex PCR, while the TCRdb copy is restricted to in-frame clones and leaves out a portion. The data hold about 75,000 clones, with around 97% observed a single time. The sequenced material came from T cells isolated from PBMCs. The receptor source for this set is a human donor in good health. Each CDR3 is given with its conserved first and last residue. Each record gives: D gene, V gene, J gene, clone size, CDR3 DNA, CDR3 protein. The D gene is left open where the match is weak. Only part of the rows carry a size: once, few, many, or a class if the clone is expanded.

TRBD2	TRBV10-3	TRBJ2-3	few	TGTGCCATCAGTGAGAAGCGGGAGCCAGATACGCAGTATTTT	CAISEKREPDTQYF
TRBD2	TRBV11-2	TRBJ2-7	.	TGTGCCAGCAGCTTACAAATAGCGGGAGTGCACGAGCAGTACTTC	CASSLQIAGVHEQYF
TRBD2	TRBV6-5	TRBJ2-2	.	TGTGCCAGCAGTTACACTAGCGGGAACACCGGGGAGCTGTTTTTT	CASSYTSGNTGELFF
TRBD2	TRBV7-6	TRBJ2-7	.	TGTGCCAGCAGCTTAGTTCTAGCGGGAGGGCCTCACGAGCAGTACTTC	CASSLVLAGGPHEQYF
TRBD1	TRBV6-6	TRBJ2-4	.	TGTGCCAGCAGGGACAGGGGACAGGGGAACTTC	CASRDRGQGNF
.	TRBV28	TRBJ1-2	.	TGTGCCAGCAGTACACCCCCCCAGGGCGGTGGCTACACCTTC	CASSTPPQGGGYTF
TRBD1	TRBV27	TRBJ2-7	once	TGTGCCAGCAGTTTAGGGGAACCGGGACAGGGGTACGAGCAGTACTTC	CASSLGEPGQGYEQYF
TRBD1	TRBV27	TRBJ1-5	.	TGTGCCAGCAGCTATGACAGGGGTAGCAATCAGCCCCAGCATTTT	CASSYDRGSNQPQHF
TRBD1	TRBV7-3	TRBJ2-2	.	TGTGCCAGCAGCTTAGTTGGGACAGGGCCCACCGGGGAGCTGTTTTTT	CASSLVGTGPTGELFF
TRBD1	TRBV2	TRBJ2-3	.	TGTGCCAGCAGTCAACAGGGGGCAACAGATACGCAGTATTTT	CASSQQGATDTQYF
.	TRBV6-5	TRBJ2-7	.	TGTGCCACCCGGACTGGAGCCTACGAGCAGTACTTC	CATRTGAYEQYF
.	TRBV10-3	TRBJ1-3	.	TGTGCCATCAGTGGGGGGCAGGGGACGGAAGGAAACACCATATATTTT	CAISGGQGTEGNTIYF
.	TRBV18	TRBJ2-3	.	TGTGCCAGCTCACCGGATCAAACAGGCACAGATACGCAGTATTTT	CASSPDQTGTDTQYF
.	TRBV7-9	TRBJ2-1	.	TGTGCCAGCACCTTCAGCAATGAGCAGTTCTTC	CASTFSNEQFF
TRBD1	TRBV14	TRBJ1-2	.	TGTGCCAGCAGCCCCCAGGGTTCCGGGACAGGTACTAACTATGGCTACACCTTC	CASSPQGSGTGTNYGYTF
.	TRBV14	TRBJ1-4	.	TGTGCCAGCAGCCAACCGGGACACCCTAATGAAAAACTGTTTTTT	CASSQPGHPNEKLFF
.	TRBV7-9	TRBJ1-2	.	TGTGCCAGCAGCTTACTTATCCAGGGCGACACCTTC	CASSLLIQGDTF
TRBD2	TRBV6-4	TRBJ2-5	.	TGTGCCAGCAGTGACTTCGGACTAGCGGGAGACCCTCGGTATGAGACCCAGTACTTC	CASSDFGLAGDPRYETQYF
.	TRBV5-1	TRBJ2-5	.	TGCGCCAGCAGCTTGGCCTTCGCGGGAAGGCAAGAGACCCAGTACTTC	CASSLAFAGRQETQYF
.	TRBV18	TRBJ2-6	.	TGTGCCAGCTCACCGGACAGTGGTGGGGCCAACGTCCTGACTTTC	CASSPDSGGANVLTF
TRBD2	TRBV29-1	TRBJ2-7	once	TGCAGCGCAGGACTAGCGGGAGCGTACGAGCAGTACTTC	CSAGLAGAYEQYF
TRBD1	TRBV2	TRBJ2-3	.	TGTGCCAGCAGTGCTGACAGGGGGGGCACAGATACGCAGTATTTT	CASSADRGGTDTQYF
.	TRBV14	TRBJ1-1	once	TGTGCCAGCAGCGAGCAGCCAGGATCCTACACTGAAGCTTTCTTT	CASSEQPGSYTEAFF
TRBD2	TRBV2	TRBJ2-4	.	TGTGCCAGCAGTCCAGCGGGAGGAGGCATTCAGTACTTC	CASSPAGGGIQYF
.	TRBV7-9	TRBJ2-5	once	TGTGCCAGCAGAGAGCAGGGGCACCTAGAAGAGACCCAGTACTTC	CASREQGHLEETQYF
TRBD1	TRBV7-9	TRBJ2-7	.	TGTGCCAGCAGCCCCCGGACAGGGTTCGTCTACGAGCAGTACTTC	CASSPRTGFVYEQYF
.	TRBV9	TRBJ2-7	.	TGTGCCAGCAGCGTAGACGGGAGTACCTACGAGCAGTACTTC	CASSVDGSTYEQYF
TRBD1	TRBV19	TRBJ2-2	.	TGTGCCAGTATGGACAGGGGGAACACCGGGGAGCTGTTTTTT	CASMDRGNTGELFF
TRBD1	TRBV2	TRBJ2-1	.	TGTGCCAGCAGTGGGTACGGGACAGAATACAATGAGCAGTTCTTC	CASSGYGTEYNEQFF
.	TRBV25-1	TRBJ1-4	.	TGTGCCAGCAGCGGTCTCAATGAAAAACTGTTTTTT	CASSGLNEKLFF
TRBD1	TRBV7-3	TRBJ2-7	.	TGTGCCAGCAGCCTCGGGACAGTTCCCTACGAGCAGTACTTC	CASSLGTVPYEQYF
TRBD2	TRBV9	TRBJ2-2	.	TGTGCCAGCAGCGGAGCGGGAGGGGCGACCGGGGAGCTGTTTTTT	CASSGAGGATGELFF
TRBD2	TRBV4-1	TRBJ2-5	once	TGCGCCAGCAGTTCACTAGCGGGACTCCAAGAGACCCAGTACTTC	CASSSLAGLQETQYF
TRBD2	TRBV28	TRBJ2-5	once	TGTGCCAGCAGTTATAGCGGGACCTCGGGGGGGCAAGAGACCCAGTACTTC	CASSYSGTSGGQETQYF
.	TRBV29-1	TRBJ1-1	.	TGCAGCGTTGATCATTCAGGGATCGCAGCTTTCTTT	CSVDHSGIAAFF
TRBD1	TRBV30	TRBJ1-2	.	TGTGCCTGGAGTGTACTTGGGCAGGGGGACCGCTACACCTTC	CAWSVLGQGDRYTF
TRBD1	TRBV11-3	TRBJ1-1	.	TGTGCCAGCAGCTTAGGCAGGGGGAATGCTGAAGCTTTCTTT	CASSLGRGNAEAFF
.	TRBV5-4	TRBJ2-1	once	TGTGCCAGCAGCCTCCGGACAGTCAATGAGCAGTTCTTC	CASSLRTVNEQFF
.	TRBV11-2	TRBJ2-5	.	TGTGCCAGCAGCTTAGTGGGAGTCGCAGAGACCCAGTACTTC	CASSLVGVAETQYF
TRBD1	TRBV28	TRBJ1-5	.	TGTGCCAGCAGTCCTCAGGGGGATAGCAATCAGCCCCAGCATTTT	CASSPQGDSNQPQHF
.	TRBV27	TRBJ1-2	.	TGTGCCAGCACGGTGGGAGGTGGGCGAGGCTACACCTTC	CASTVGGGRGYTF
.	TRBV6-5	TRBJ2-7	.	TGTGCCAGCAGTTACGAGGGGGTGAGCTCCTACGAGCAGTACTTC	CASSYEGVSSYEQYF
.	TRBV19	TRBJ2-7	.	TGTGCCAGTTCGAACTGGGACATCAGCCCCGAGCAGTACTTC	CASSNWDISPEQYF
.	TRBV5-1	TRBJ1-2	few	TGCGCCAGCAGCCACGGGGCCCTGGGCAGGGGCTATGGCTACACCTTC	CASSHGALGRGYGYTF
TRBD1	TRBV29-1	TRBJ2-7	.	TGCAGCGCCAGGACAGGGTACGAGCAGTACTTC	CSARTGYEQYF
.	TRBV7-2	TRBJ2-2	.	TGTGCCAGCAGGACAGGAATAGGCCCCGGGGAGCTGTTTTTT	CASRTGIGPGELFF
TRBD2	TRBV5-6	TRBJ2-1	once	TGTGCCAGCGGTGAGCGGGAGGGGTCCTACAATGAGCAGTTCTTC	CASGEREGSYNEQFF
.	TRBV7-3	TRBJ2-1	once	TGTGCCAGCAGCTTCGACAGTAGGGAGCAGTTCTTC	CASSFDSREQFF
.	TRBV4-3	TRBJ2-2	.	TGCGCCAGCAGCCAAGATATTCCTGCGAACACCGGGGAGCTGTTTTTT	CASSQDIPANTGELFF
.	TRBV30	TRBJ1-1	.	TGTGCCTGGAGTGCAGGGCGGGGGACTGAAGCTTTCTTT	CAWSAGRGTEAFF
.	TRBV5-1	TRBJ2-6	.	TGCGCCAGCAGCTTGGGCGCTGGGGCCAACGTCCTGACTTTC	CASSLGAGANVLTF
.	TRBV7-2	TRBJ2-5	.	TGTGCCAGCAGCGACGGGTACGCGGAGACCCAGTACTTC	CASSDGYAETQYF